The rows below give T cell receptor beta chains drawn from one sample of a study of Graves' ophthalmopathy and Graves' hyperthyroidism. TCRdb used MiXCR to reprocess the multiplex PCR reads, holding one entry per CDR3 protein. In the table there are over a million distinct CDR3 sequences, about two fifths of which are singletons. What was sequenced was peripheral blood or thyroid tissue (not recorded which). These receptors were collected from an adult man with Graves' hyperthyroidism. The CDR3 runs from the conserved cysteine through the conserved F or W. Each record gives: J gene, CDR3 length, V gene, clone size, D gene, CDR3 DNA, CDR3 protein. A D gene is named only where the DNA matches it firmly. Clone size appears in some rows only: once, few, many, or a class for an expanded clone.

>TRBJ2-2|19|TRBV24-1|.|TRBD1
TGTGCCAGCAGTGCTACAGGGGGCCAGAGCGGGAACCGCACCGGGGAGCTGTTTTTT
CASSATGGQSGNRTGELFF
>TRBJ1-2|15|TRBV5-1|.|.
TGCGCCAGCAGCTTGGCCGAGTTCGGTCCCTCCATCCGCACCTTC
CASSLAEFGPSIRTF
>TRBJ2-5|15|TRBV14|many|.
TGTGCCAGCAGCGTCCGGACGAGGTTCCAAGAGACCCAGTACTTC
CASSVRTRFQETQYF
>TRBJ2-5|13|TRBV10-3|.|TRBD1
TGTGCCATCAGACCCGCGACAGGGGCGACCCAGTACTTC
CAIRPATGATQYF
>TRBJ2-7|16|TRBV14|many|.
TGTGCCAGCAGCCCCGAACCCAGGGGCAGGGCCTACGAGCAGTACTTC
CASSPEPRGRAYEQYF
>TRBJ1-5|15|TRBV7-2|.|.
TGTGCCAGTAAAACAACTAGCAGTCGCAATCAGCCCCAGCATTTT
CASKTTSSRNQPQHF
>TRBJ2-7|16|TRBV7-9|.|TRBD2
TGTGCCGGCAGCTTTGGGACTAGCGGGGGGTTGGGAGAGCAGTACTTC
CAGSFGTSGGLGEQYF
>TRBJ2-5|13|TRBV5-5|.|.
TGTGCCAGCAGCTTGGAACAGCGGACGACCCAGTACTTC
CASSLEQRTTQYF
>TRBJ1-2|17|TRBV20-1|many|TRBD1
TGCAGTGCTAGTGGGTTCGGCATCGGGACAGGGACGGGCGGCTACACCTTC
CSASGFGIGTGTGGYTF
>TRBJ2-7|15|TRBV7-9|.|TRBD2
TGTGCCAGCAGCTTAACTTCAGCGGGAGATGCCGAGCAGTACTTC
CASSLTSAGDAEQYF
>TRBJ2-3|15|TRBV6-5|.|.
TGTGCCAGCAGTTACCCCGGTGCTAGCACAGATACGCAGTATTTT
CASSYPGASTDTQYF
>TRBJ2-5|15|TRBV6-2/TRBV6-3|many|.
TGTGCCAGCAGCCAACTACGTTGGTATCAAGAGACCCAGTACTTC
CASSQLRWYQETQYF
>TRBJ2-5|12|TRBV11-2|many|.
TGTGCCAGCAGCAGCGGCCAAGAGACCCAGTACTTC
CASSSGQETQYF
>TRBJ1-3|14|TRBV7-7|.|.
TGTGCTAGCAGCTTAGCGATAGGGCGGAACACCATATATTTT
CASSLAIGRNTIYF
>TRBJ1-5|16|TRBV4-2|few|TRBD1
TGTGCCAGCAGCCAAAGGAAGGACAGGGGCAATCAGCCCCATCATTTT
CASSQRKDRGNQPHHF
>TRBJ2-7|15|TRBV4-3|few|.
TGCGCCAGCAGCCAAGATTTTGGGATCAGCTACGAGCAGTACTTC
CASSQDFGISYEQYF
>TRBJ2-5|15|TRBV25-1|few|.
TGTGCCAGCAGTCAAACAACAGGGTGGGAAGAGACCCAGTACTTC
CASSQTTGWEETQYF
>TRBJ2-5|13|TRBV10-3|.|TRBD1
TGTGCCATAGGGACAGGGGCTGGAGAGACCCAGTACTTC
CAIGTGAGETQYF
>TRBJ2-7|13|TRBV7-9|many|.
TGTGCCAGCAGTCACATTTATACCTACGAGCAGTACTTC
CASSHIYTYEQYF
>TRBJ2-7|14|TRBV7-9|few|TRBD2
TGTGCCAGCGGACAAGCGGGAGGGTCCTACGAGCAGTACTTC
CASGQAGGSYEQYF
>TRBJ2-7|14|TRBV10-3|.|.
TGTGCCATCAGGTCCCAGGGGGGTTCGGAAGAGCAGTACTTC
CAIRSQGGSEEQYF
>TRBJ2-5|14|TRBV4-2|many|TRBD1
TGTGCCAGCAGCGATCCGGGACAGTCGGAGACCCAGTACTTC
CASSDPGQSETQYF
>TRBJ1-2|14|TRBV15|few|.
TGTGCCACCAGCAGGACAGTATCTAACTATGGCTACACCTTC
CATSRTVSNYGYTF
>TRBJ2-5|14|TRBV10-2|.|.
TGCGCCAGCAGTGAGCCGGACACCCAAGAGACCCAGTACTTC
CASSEPDTQETQYF
>TRBJ2-2|14|TRBV5-1|.|TRBD1
TGCGCCAGCAGGTTGGACGGGACAGCCGGGGAGCTGTTTTTT
CASRLDGTAGELFF
>TRBJ1-5|13|TRBV9|.|.
TGTGCCAGCAGCCCGGGACAACCGCCGCCCCAGCATTTT
CASSPGQPPPQHF
>TRBJ2-5|15|TRBV14|.|.
TGTGCCAGCAGCGGACGACAGGGAGGTTGGGAGACCCAGTACTTC
CASSGRQGGWETQYF
>TRBJ2-5|14|TRBV20-1|once|.
TGCAGTGCTAGCGGGACCGCCTCGGATGAGACCCAGTACTTC
CSASGTASDETQYF
>TRBJ1-4|18|TRBV7-2|.|.
TGTGCCAGCAGCTCCCAAGGGGGTACGCGGTCCCTAATGACGGAACTGTTTTTT
CASSSQGGTRSLMTELFF
>TRBJ1-1|13|TRBV7-9|.|TRBD1
TGTGCCAGCAGCTTAATGGCAGGGGGCGAAGCTTTCTTT
CASSLMAGGEAFF
>TRBJ2-7|13|TRBV10-3|.|.
TGTGCCGTCAGTGCGGGGCAGAGCTACGAGCAGTATTTC
CAVSAGQSYEQYF
>TRBJ2-3|16|TRBV14|.|.
TGTGCCAGCAGCCATATAGGGCGGGGTGGCACAGATACGCAGTATTTT
CASSHIGRGGTDTQYF